This T cell receptor beta chain was recorded in a study of OX40 agonist ivuxolimab in advanced cancers. Study in general: While on treatment, patients had intravenous ivuxolimab at 0.01 to 10 mg/kg every 2 weeks. Treatment received earlier with anti-PD-1, anti-PD-L1 or anti-CTLA-4 agents was allowed, and around 36% had some. Melanoma, hepatocellular carcinoma, head and neck or renal cell cancer occurred in dose-escalation patients.

Collection of blood occurred at baseline, at cycle 4 day 1, and at cycle 7 day 1. The repertoire was sequenced with immunoSEQ multiplex PCR; TCRdb's copy has only in-frame clones and lacks some. This table holds 25,000 to 35,000 clones, 65% to 90% found once. V was cut by 1 base and J by 6 bases, with 21 bases left in between. Germline values: CDR1 MNHNS, CDR2 SASEGT. The CDR3 covers 17 residues. The receptor comes from an adult with an advanced solid tumor such as melanoma, head and neck, liver or kidney cancer. The gene calls are TRBV6-1 and TRBJ1-1; no clear D. The input for sequencing was CD4+ or CD8+ T cells sorted from blood, taken in a trial of the OX40 agonist ivuxolimab. The CDR3 region has the DNA TGTGCCAGCAGTGAAGATTGGGTTTTTGGGGAATCGGCTGAAGCTTTCTTT. It specifies CASSEDWVFGESAEAFF.